The source of this T cell receptor (beta chain) is a study of PD-1 blockade in classical Hodgkin lymphoma. Study-wide results and caveats: Patients starting nivolumab less than 1 year after ASCT had lower diversity and were excluded from later analyses. The study reported lower baseline TCR diversity in newly diagnosed patients than in healthy donors.

On this clone: What it binds is unknown.

Germline-derived CDR1 and CDR2 are SEHNR and FQNEAQ (reference sequence). This CDR3 is 14 amino acids long. The V gene lost 2 bases and the J gene lost 1 base, with 8 bases spanning the gap. Specified time point: cycle 4 day 1 (C4D1), after about 6 weeks of nivolumab. All trial patients relapsed after autologous stem cell transplantation. Assay: immunoSEQ multiplex PCR; the TCRdb copy retains only in-frame clones and omits some. Of around 50,000 clones in the sample, roughly 80% were seen once. The sample was peripheral blood mononuclear cells (PBMCs), taken before the fourth cycle of nivolumab. The chain is built from TRBV7-9 and TRBJ1-1; D uncertain. The TCR sequence derives from a human donor with classical Hodgkin lymphoma. The CDR3 DNA sequence: TGTGCCAGCAGCTTAAACGGGCCGAACACTGAAGCTTTCTTT. It translates to CASSLNGPNTEAFF.